This T cell receptor (beta chain) was recovered during a study of T cells in Graves' hyperthyroidism and ophthalmopathy. To note about this clonotype: Its cognate antigen is unknown.

The germline V and J ends were trimmed by 8 bases and 6 bases, with 17 bases remaining between them. The germline V gene has CDR1 SQVTM and CDR2 ANQGSEA. CDR3 length: 13 amino acids. From RNA transcripts, TCR beta CDR3 regions were amplified. The HTBI primer set was used in a first-round RT-PCR of the TCR CDR3. From the multiplex PCR reads, TCRdb called clonotypes with MiXCR, one entry per CDR3 protein. The sample consists of a few hundred thousand distinct CDR3 sequences, 46% of them appearing once. Study-wide findings and caveats: A model of 13 V-J pairs discriminated ophthalmopathy from stable hyperthyroidism.

The material sequenced was peripheral blood or thyroid tissue (not recorded which). The TCR was taken from a woman between 18 and 29 years old with Graves' hyperthyroidism. The genes are TRBV29-1 and TRBJ1-5, with D perhaps matching TRBD1 (5 bases). The CDR3 is CSSLEGSTQPQHF. The DNA for the CDR3 is TGCAGCTCACTAGAGGGGAGTACTCAGCCCCAGCATTTT.